These T cell receptor beta chains were read from a single sample in a study of cytomegalovirus exposure and HLA in healthy donors. Clones were read by immunoSEQ multiplex PCR, and TCRdb kept only the in-frame ones, dropping some. The sample holds about 120,000 clones; about 76% are singletons and the top ten take around 4.2%. Sequenced material: PBMCs. Receptors were obtained from a woman aged 25 to 39 in good health and CMV-seronegative. The CDR3 runs from the conserved cysteine through the conserved F or W. The D gene is left open where the match is weak. Clone size is not always given. Where it is, it says once, few, many or a class for expanded clones.

D	size	V	J	CDR3	DNA
NA	NA	TRBV25-1	TRBJ2-1	CASSRSEGYNEQFF	TGTGCCAGCAGTCGGTCGGAGGGGTACAATGAGCAGTTCTTC
TRBD1	NA	TRBV7-2	TRBJ1-3	CASSLEGQGTYLSGNTIYF	TGTGCCAGCAGCTTAGAGGGACAGGGGACCTACCTCTCTGGAAACACCATATATTTT
TRBD1	NA	TRBV5-1	TRBJ2-1	CASSVGQGFGSSSYNEQFF	TGCGCCAGCAGCGTAGGACAGGGTTTCGGGAGTTCTTCCTACAATGAGCAGTTCTTC
NA	few	TRBV5-6	TRBJ1-5	CASSPGVGGNQPQHF	TGTGCCAGCAGCCCTGGCGTGGGCGGGAATCAGCCCCAGCATTTT
TRBD1	NA	TRBV2	TRBJ1-1	CASSDPGQAMNTEAFF	TGTGCCAGCAGCGACCCGGGACAGGCAATGAACACTGAAGCTTTCTTT
NA	NA	TRBV18	TRBJ1-5	CASSPPGRAVNNQPQHF	TGTGCCAGCTCACCACCGGGGAGGGCGGTGAACAATCAGCCCCAGCATTTT
TRBD1	NA	TRBV9	TRBJ2-1	CASSVGLRQGRGNEQFF	TGTGCCAGCAGCGTAGGTCTTCGACAGGGTAGAGGCAATGAGCAGTTCTTC
NA	NA	TRBV28	TRBJ1-4	CASTGVNEKLFF	TGTGCCTCTACGGGGGTGAATGAAAAACTGTTTTTT
TRBD2	NA	TRBV7-8	TRBJ2-7	CASSRPLAAYEQYF	TGTGCCAGCAGCCGCCCACTAGCGGCCTACGAGCAGTACTTC
TRBD1	few	TRBV18	TRBJ1-2	CASSRDRENYGYTF	TGTGCCAGCTCACGGGACAGGGAGAACTATGGCTACACCTTC
NA	few	TRBV5-1	TRBJ1-1	CASSLGPQGYGDTEAFF	TGCGCCAGCAGCTTGGGTCCGCAAGGGTACGGGGACACTGAAGCTTTCTTT
TRBD1	NA	TRBV14	TRBJ2-5	CASSSQRGNRGPSEVETQYF	TGTGCCAGCAGCAGCCAAAGAGGGAACAGGGGGCCATCGGAGGTGGAGACCCAGTACTTC
NA	NA	TRBV7-9	TRBJ2-3	CASSSTLDTQYF	TGTGCCAGCAGCTCTACCTTAGATACGCAGTATTTT
NA	NA	TRBV11-3	TRBJ2-3	CASSQRQANTDTQYF	TGTGCCAGCAGCCAAAGACAGGCGAACACAGATACGCAGTATTTT
TRBD2	NA	TRBV7-9	TRBJ2-5	CASSPVPPSGRMSQYF	TGTGCCAGCAGCCCCGTCCCTCCTAGCGGGAGGATGTCCCAGTACTTC
TRBD2	NA	TRBV5-1	TRBJ2-7	CASSLAVSGRGGTYEQYF	TGCGCCAGCAGCTTGGCGGTTAGCGGTCGCGGGGGGACCTACGAGCAGTACTTC
TRBD1	NA	TRBV7-9	TRBJ1-2	CASSRGQGAYYGYTF	TGTGCCAGCAGCCGCGGACAGGGAGCCTACTATGGCTACACCTTC
TRBD1	NA	TRBV28	TRBJ1-2	CASSLLGTGCGYTF	TGTGCCAGCAGTTTATTAGGGACAGGGTGTGGCTACACCTTC